This entry lists 20 T cell receptor beta chains sequenced from one sample in a study of blood T cell repertoires in COVID-19. Only in-frame clones appear in the TCRdb table, and some are missing; sequencing was by immunoSEQ multiplex PCR. The data hold about 390,000 clones, with approximately 90% observed a single time. Material for sequencing was PBMCs or T cells enriched from blood (not recorded which). The receptor set was obtained from a woman in her 50s who had recovered from COVID-19.

The V and J genes are TRBV18 and TRBJ2-1; no clear D gene. V was pared by 0 bases and J by 0 bases, with 12 bases between. Germline CDR1 KGHSH, CDR2 LQKENI. The CDR3 contains 17 residues. The chain's CDR3 is CASSPPLTESSYNEQFF. In nucleotides, the CDR3 is TGTGCCAGCTCACCACCCTTGACGGAGTCCTCCTACAATGAGCAGTTCTTC.

The J gene is TRBJ2-5, the V gene TRBV27; 10 nucleotides match TRBD1. The V gene's germline CDR1 is MNHEY and CDR2 SMNVEV (reference sequence). Trimming cost V 6 bases and J 0 bases; bases outside gene matches: 7. The CDR3 totals 16 residues. The CDR3, as DNA: TGTGCCAGCAGAATTAGGGGACAGGGGTACCAAGAGACCCAGTACTTC. This encodes CASRIRGQGYQETQYF.

This chain links TRBV4-2 with TRBJ2-3, with D unresolved. CDR3 length equals 13 residues. V was clipped by 3 bases and J by 7 bases, with 11 bases between them. Germline V gives CDR1 LGHNA, CDR2 YNFKEQ. CDR3 DNA sequence: TGTGCCAGCAGCCAGGTTAGCCCTAATACGCAGTATTTT. It codes for CASSQVSPNTQYF.

Concerning this clone: This specimen includes other DNA sequences encoding the same CDR3. The chain couples TRBV6-4 to TRBJ2-2, with 7 positions matching TRBD1. V trimming: 3 bases; J trimming: 4 bases; junction bases outside the gene matches: 2. The CDR3 is 14 residues long. Germline V gives CDR1 MRHNA, CDR2 SNTAGT. The CDR3 nucleotides are TGTGCCAGCAGTGATTCAGGGGGCACCGGGGAGCTGTTTTTT. Amino acid sequence: CASSDSGGTGELFF.

The gene calls are TRBV29-1 and TRBJ1-4, with TRBD1 matching 7 bases. V shed 5 bases, J shed 5 bases, and the junction held 11 bases outside the gene matches. Germline loops: CDR1 SQVTM, CDR2 ANQGSEA. The CDR3 consists of 15 residues. The CDR3 DNA reads as TGCAGCGTTTCCTATCGACAGGGAGGAAATGAAAAACTGTTTTTT. As protein: CSVSYRQGGNEKLFF.

This chain connects TRBV27 to TRBJ2-3, with a weak D call TRBD1 (6 bases). CDR3 length: 14 amino acids. Germline V CDR1 and CDR2: MNHEY, SMNVEV (reference sequence). Trimming cost V 5 bases and J 3 bases, with 12 bases left between them. The CDR3 region is CASSNFQGTDTQYF. The CDR3 DNA sequence: TGTGCCAGCAGTAACTTCCAGGGGACAGATACGCAGTATTTT.

The chain links TRBV3-1 (or the pseudogene TRBV3-2) to TRBJ2-1, with D perhaps matching TRBD2 (5 bases). V lost 0 bases and J lost 8, with 11 bases in between. The germline V gene has CDR1 LGHDT and CDR2 YNNKEL (reference sequence). The CDR3 contains 14 residues. As DNA, the CDR3 is TGTGCCAGCAGCCAAGATTCGGGGTACTATGAGCAGTTCTTC. It is translated as CASSQDSGYYEQFF.

The gene calls are TRBV3-1 (or the pseudogene TRBV3-2) and TRBJ1-3; D unclear. The germline gives CDR1 LGHDT, CDR2 YNNKEL (reference sequence). Trimming stripped 1 base from V and 4 bases from J, with 8 bases between. The CDR3 runs to 14 residues. Here the CDR3 DNA reads TGTGCCAGCAGCCAAGCTGAGGGAGGAAACACCATATATTTT. Translating it yields CASSQAEGGNTIYF.

The chain has TRBV4-1 and TRBJ1-2; D might be TRBD1 (5 bases). Trimming removed 3 bases from V and 3 bases from J, with 26 bases in between. The germline V gene encodes CDR1 MGHRA and CDR2 YSYEKL. This CDR3 has 19 residues. This CDR3 is CASSHIFRHRGGKDYGYTF. CDR3 sequence (DNA): TGCGCCAGCAGCCACATCTTCCGTCACCGGGGGGGGAAGGACTATGGCTACACCTTC.

This clone showed up just once. This rearrangement joins TRBV5-1 to TRBJ1-2; tentative D call: TRBD1 (5 bases). CDR3 size: 14 residues. Germline CDR1 reads SGHRS; CDR2 reads YFSETQ. The ends were cut back, 0 bases at V and 8 bases at J, with 14 bases in the middle. The CDR3 bases are TGCGCCAGCAGCTTGGTTCCATCGGACACGGGCTACACCTTC. Its translation: CASSLVPSDTGYTF.

The rearrangement joins TRBV2 to TRBJ1-6, with TRBD1 matching 9 bases. Germline CDR1 is SNHLY and CDR2 is FYNNEI. The V and J ends lost 7 bases and 7 bases, in that order; junction bases with no gene match: 8. This CDR3 is 15 amino acids long. The CDR3 bases are TGTGCCAGCACCGGGACAGGGTTTTCCAATTCACCCCTCCACTTT. Encoded protein: CASTGTGFSNSPLHF.

The chain couples TRBV13 to TRBJ2-5, with 7 bases identical to TRBD1. This CDR3 has 16 amino acids. Trimming at V came to 1 base and at J to 4 bases, leaving 9 bases not matched to a gene. The germline gives CDR1 PRHDT, CDR2 FYEKMQ (reference sequence). The CDR3 here is CASSLDRGRSRETQYF. The CDR3 nucleotides are TGTGCCAGCAGCTTAGACAGGGGAAGATCGCGAGAGACCCAGTACTTC. The complete variable domain, with remaining parts taken from reference TRBV13 and TRBJ2-5, reads AAGVIQSPRHLIKEKRETATLKCYPIPRHDTVYWYQQGPGQDPQFLISFYEKMQSDKGSIPDRFSAQQFSDYHSELNMSSLELGDSALYFCASSLDRGRSRETQYFGPGTRLLVL.

This clone has more than one count but fewer than ten. The chain has TRBV29-1 and TRBJ2-1, with a weak D call TRBD1 (6 bases). V lost 6 bases to trimming and J lost 9 bases, with 15 bases between them. The CDR3 spans 12 residues. Germline lookup yields CDR1 SQVTM and CDR2 ANQGSEA. Here the CDR3 reads CSVEDSGVEQFF. As DNA, the CDR3 is TGCAGCGTAGAGGACAGTGGGGTTGAGCAGTTCTTC.

This clone came up once. The rearrangement uses TRBV5-6 and TRBJ1-5; 9 bases fit TRBD1. CDR1 and CDR2 from the germline V gene are SGHDT and YYEEEE. This CDR3 spans 16 amino acids. V was clipped by 2 bases and J by 4 bases; unmatched bases: 7. CDR3 coding DNA: TGTGCCAGCAGCTTATCACTGACAGGGGGTAATCAGCCCCAGCATTTT. Translated: CASSLSLTGGNQPQHF.

The chain combines TRBV29-1 with TRBJ2-3; TRBD1 agrees at 7 bases. Germline CDR1 and CDR2: SQVTM and ANQGSEA. There are 12 residues in the CDR3. V gave up 7 bases and J gave up 5 bases; unmatched junction bases: 6. CDR3 nucleotide sequence: TGCAGCGCCGAGGGGGCTGAAGATACGCAGTATTTT. The encoded protein is CSAEGAEDTQYF.

J is TRBJ1-3 and V is TRBV6-2 or TRBV6-3; 8 bases line up with TRBD1. The length of the CDR3 is 15 residues. Germline lookup yields CDR1 MNHEY and CDR2 SVGEGT. V dropped 4 bases and J dropped 2; count of bases not matched to a gene: 4. The CDR3 DNA is TGTGCCAGCAGTTGGACAGGGTCCCCTGGAAACACCATATATTTT. As protein: CASSWTGSPGNTIYF.

The chain uses TRBV5-4 and TRBJ1-4, with 7 bases aligning to TRBD1. J was trimmed by 4 bases and V by 4 bases; bases with no gene match: 4. The CDR3 runs 14 residues. The germline gives CDR1 SGHNT, CDR2 YYREEE (reference sequence). CDR3 DNA: TGTGCCAGCAGCGGCGACAGGGTTAATGAAAAACTGTTTTTT. It specifies CASSGDRVNEKLFF.

This chain links TRBV7-8 with TRBJ2-7; possible D gene TRBD1, 6 bases. Germline lookup yields CDR1 SGHVS and CDR2 FQNEAQ. V gave up 2 bases and J gave up 0 bases, with 14 bases separating them. There are 16 residues in the CDR3. The CDR3 DNA is TGTGCCAGCAGCTTATATCCCAGGGGTGTCTCCTACGAGCAGTACTTC. It specifies CASSLYPRGVSYEQYF.

The chain recombines TRBV3-1 (or the pseudogene TRBV3-2) with TRBJ2-3; D gene ambiguous. The V and J ends lost 5 bases and 4 bases respectively, with 10 bases between them. This CDR3 region has 13 residues. Germline CDR1 LGHDT, CDR2 YNNKEL (reference sequence). CDR3 DNA sequence: TGTGCCAGCAGCTTTACCGAGGCAGATACGCAGTATTTT. It translates to CASSFTEADTQYF.

This clone has a single count. This rearrangement joins TRBV5-1 to TRBJ2-3; 9 nucleotides align to TRBD1. The CDR3 consists of 15 residues. Losses at the gene ends were 4 bases for V and 3 bases for J; bases not matched to a gene: 6. Germline V lookup: CDR1 SGHRS, CDR2 YFSETQ. The CDR3 nucleotides read TGCGCCAGCAGCAGACAGGGGGGGTTAACAGATACGCAGTATTTT. Protein: CASSRQGGLTDTQYF.